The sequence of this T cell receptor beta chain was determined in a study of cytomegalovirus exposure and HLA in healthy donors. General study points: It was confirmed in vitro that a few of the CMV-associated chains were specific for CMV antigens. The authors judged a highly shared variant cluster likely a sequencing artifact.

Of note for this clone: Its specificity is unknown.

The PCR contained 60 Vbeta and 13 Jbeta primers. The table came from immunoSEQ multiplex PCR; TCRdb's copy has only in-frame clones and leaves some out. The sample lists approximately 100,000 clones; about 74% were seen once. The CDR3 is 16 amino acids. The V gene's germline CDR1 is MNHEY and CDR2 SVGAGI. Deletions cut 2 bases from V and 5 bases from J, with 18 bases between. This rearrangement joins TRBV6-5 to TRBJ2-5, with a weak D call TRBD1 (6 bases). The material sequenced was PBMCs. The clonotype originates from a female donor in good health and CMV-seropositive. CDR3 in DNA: TGTGCCAGCAGTTACGGGAACAGGGTGGGAGCCGAGACCCAGTACTTC. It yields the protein CASSYGNRVGAETQYF.